These 13 T cell receptor beta chains originate from one sample sequenced in a study of blood T cell repertoires in COVID-19. Sequencing was performed with immunoSEQ multiplex PCR; in TCRdb, only in-frame clones are kept and a portion is missing. The repertoire has about 300,000 clones, more than 70% of them found once; the top ten carry 6.4%. Specimen: peripheral blood. Receptor source: a man between 18 and 29 years old who had recovered from COVID-19.

The gene calls are TRBV7-9 and TRBJ2-1; 9 nucleotides align to TRBD1. Germline CDR1 reads SEHNR; CDR2 reads FQNEAQ (reference sequence). Germline trimming cut 3 bases from V and 2 bases from J; bases unmatched to any gene: 5. This CDR3 spans 16 amino acids. The CDR3 DNA follows: TGTGCCAGCAGCTTCTTGGGACAGGGCGCCTACAATGAGCAGTTCTTC. This codes for CASSFLGQGAYNEQFF. The complete variable domain, with remaining parts taken from reference TRBV7-9 and TRBJ2-1, reads DTGVSQNPRHKITKRGQNVTFRCDPISEHNRLYWYRQTLGQGPEFLTYFQNEAQLEKSRLLSDRFSAERPKGSFSTLEIQRTEQGDSAMYLCASSFLGQGAYNEQFFGPGTRLTVL.

J is TRBJ2-1 and V is TRBV5-5; 11 nucleotides line up with TRBD2. The CDR3 runs 15 residues. The ends lost 2 bases at V and 8 bases at J; junction bases unmatched: 6. Germline V gives CDR1 SGHKS, CDR2 YYEKEE (reference sequence). CDR3 sequence: CASSFLAGGVDEQFF. CDR3 nucleotides: TGTGCCAGCAGCTTTCTAGCGGGGGGAGTCGATGAGCAGTTCTTC.

There are a few counts of this clone. V usage is TRBV7-2 and J usage is TRBJ1-1; 8 bases are a match to TRBD1. Germline V gene data show CDR1 as SGHTA and CDR2 as FQGNSA. Unmatched junction bases numbered 9, after V lost 6 bases and J lost 6 bases. The CDR3 sequence is 14 residues long. CDR3 nucleotide sequence: TGTGCCAGCAGACTCAACAGGGGGTACCCTGAAGCTTTCTTT. Protein: CASRLNRGYPEAFF.

The rearrangement links TRBV7-9 to TRBJ2-4; D remains ambiguous. V shed 5 bases and J shed 8 bases, with 19 bases lying between them. This CDR3 spans 15 amino acids. Germline-derived CDR1 and CDR2 are SEHNR and FQNEAQ (reference sequence). The CDR3 nucleotides are TGTGCCAGCAGCCTAGTATCGACTCCCCGGGACATTCAGTACTTC. Amino acid sequence: CASSLVSTPRDIQYF.

The chain employs TRBV5-4 and TRBJ2-2; 9 nucleotides agree with TRBD1. Germline V gives CDR1 SGHNT, CDR2 YYREEE (reference sequence). The CDR3 is 16 amino acids. After removal of 5 bases from V and 4 bases from J, the junction contained 9 bases not matched to a gene. Written as DNA, the CDR3 is TGTGCCAGCAGATCAGGGGGGACAGGGAGCACCGGGGAGCTGTTTTTT. It yields the protein CASRSGGTGSTGELFF.

This clone occurred once. The CDR3, as DNA: TGTGCCAGCAGCCCCAGGGTCCATGGCTACACCTTC. Translation: CASSPRVHGYTF. The chain links TRBV7-9 to TRBJ1-2; D might be TRBD1 (5 bases). The V gene's germline CDR1 is SEHNR and CDR2 FQNEAQ (reference sequence). Trimming shortened V by 5 bases and J by 6 bases, and 10 bases separated the two germline ends. The CDR3 loop spans 12 amino acids.

The chain recombines TRBV11-2 with TRBJ1-2; 9 positions match TRBD1. CDR3 length: 14 residues. Germline V CDR1 and CDR2: SGHAT, FQNNGV. Unmatched junction bases numbered 4, after V lost 5 bases and J lost 3 bases. The CDR3: CASSPRDRDYGYTF. In DNA form, the CDR3 reads TGTGCCAGCAGCCCCCGGGACAGGGACTATGGCTACACCTTC. Supplemented by reference TRBV11-2 and TRBJ1-2, the full variable domain reads EAGVAQSPRYKIIEKRQSVAFWCNPISGHATLYWYQQILGQGPKLLIQFQNNGVVDDSQLPKDRFSAERLKGVDSTLKIQPAKLEDSAVYLCASSPRDRDYGYTFGSGTRLTVV.

The chain joins TRBV19 to TRBJ2-7, with D perhaps TRBD2 (6 bases). The CDR3 contains 14 residues. Trimming left V 5 bases short and J 3 bases short, with 14 bases between. Per the germline V gene, CDR1 is LNHDA and CDR2 is SQIVND (reference sequence). The CDR3 loop is CASSHGSGIYEQYF. CDR3 bases: TGTGCCAGTAGTCACGGTAGCGGAATCTACGAGCAGTACTTC.

The chain combines TRBV5-4 with TRBJ2-2, with 7 nucleotides matching TRBD2. Germline CDR1 SGHNT, CDR2 YYREEE (reference sequence). This CDR3 contains 15 residues. The ends lost 6 bases at V and 8 bases at J; junction bases unmatched: 13. CDR3 in DNA: TGTGCCAGCAACGAAGTCACTAGCGTTTCAGGGGAGCTGTTTTTT. Amino acid sequence: CASNEVTSVSGELFF.

The J gene is TRBJ2-7, the V gene TRBV5-5, with 7 bases matching TRBD2. Germline V CDR1 and CDR2: SGHKS, YYEKEE (reference sequence). V shed 2 bases, J shed 3 bases, and the junction held 8 bases outside the gene matches. The CDR3 has 15 amino acids. DNA for the CDR3: TGTGCCAGCAGCTTTCGGGGGGACGGCCACTACGAGCAGTACTTC. Protein sequence: CASSFRGDGHYEQYF.

The chain links TRBV7-9 to TRBJ1-1, with D possibly being TRBD1 (5 bases). V gave up 6 bases and J gave up 5 bases, with 13 bases separating them. Germline V lookup: CDR1 SEHNR, CDR2 FQNEAQ (reference sequence). This CDR3 region has 13 residues. The CDR3 spells CASRQEGRTEAFF. CDR3 in DNA: TGTGCCAGCAGACAGGAGGGTAGGACTGAAGCTTTCTTT.

The chain is built from TRBV2 and TRBJ1-5, with no clear D. The CDR3 extends over 14 amino acids. Trimming removed 9 bases at V and 5 bases at J, with 17 bases between. Germline CDR1 reads SNHLY; CDR2 reads FYNNEI. The CDR3 sequence is CARGGSTGDQPQHF. In nucleotides, the CDR3 is TGTGCCAGAGGAGGCTCCACCGGGGATCAGCCCCAGCATTTT.

V usage is TRBV7-3 and J usage is TRBJ2-3; 8 bases are shared with TRBD2. The length of the CDR3 is 17 residues. Trimming cost V 5 bases and J 1 base; bases outside gene matches: 11. The germline gives CDR1 SGHTA, CDR2 FQGTGA. The CDR3 nucleotides read TGTGCCAGCAGCCCGGGGGGGCTAGCGGGCCGCACAGATACGCAGTATTTT. This sequence encodes CASSPGGLAGRTDTQYF. Together with reference TRBV7-3 and TRBJ2-3, the CDR3 gives the full variable domain: GAGVSQTPSNKVTEKGKYVELRCDPISGHTALYWYRQSLGQGPEFLIYFQGTGAADDSGLPNDRFFAVRPEGSVSTLKIQRTERGDSAVYLCASSPGGLAGRTDTQYFGPGTRLTVL.